Below are 7 T cell receptor beta chains sequenced from a single sample in a study of blood T cell repertoires in COVID-19. Repertoires were generated with immunoSEQ multiplex PCR, while TCRdb's copy carries only in-frame clones and drops some. This table has 300,000 to 400,000 clones, approximately 86% appearing once. Specimen: PBMCs or T cells enriched from blood (not recorded which). These receptors were collected from a woman in her 40s with acute COVID-19.

This clone has just one count. The chain links TRBV18 to TRBJ2-1; TRBD2 matches 9 bases. The germline V gene encodes CDR1 KGHSH and CDR2 LQKENI. V lost 4 bases and J lost 5; bases outside the gene matches: 6. This CDR3 spans 15 amino acids. DNA for the CDR3: TGTGCCAGCTCACTGACTAGCGGAGATAACAATGAGCAGTTCTTC. Translated, it gives CASSLTSGDNNEQFF.

The chain carries TRBV28 and TRBJ1-2; TRBD1 agrees at 12 bases. Losses at the gene ends were 5 bases for V and 7 bases for J; bases not matched to a gene: 8. CDR1 is MDHEN and CDR2 is SYDVKM in the germline V gene. The CDR3 runs to 15 residues. The CDR3, as DNA: TGTGCCAGCAGTCCAGTGGGACAGGGGGCGGCTGGCTACACCTTC. It yields the protein CASSPVGQGAAGYTF.

This rearrangement joins TRBV7-2 to TRBJ2-5, with TRBD2 matching 10 bases. The germline gives CDR1 SGHTA, CDR2 FQGNSA. V lost 9 bases to trimming and J lost 2 bases; unmatched junction nucleotides: 9. The CDR3 extends over 15 amino acids. The CDR3 loop reads CASGLLAGFQETQYF. CDR3 nucleotide sequence: TGTGCCAGTGGATTACTAGCGGGGTTTCAAGAGACCCAGTACTTC.

This CDR3 is CASSLGHNYGYTF. In nucleotides, the CDR3 is TGTGCCAGCAGTTTAGGACATAACTATGGCTACACCTTC. The genes are TRBV2 and TRBJ1-2; weak D call: TRBD1 (5 bases). Germline V gene sequence: CDR1 SNHLY, CDR2 FYNNEI. Trimming removed 5 bases from V and 1 base from J, with 8 bases in between. CDR3 size: 13 residues.

This chain links TRBV28 with TRBJ1-2; a weak D match, TRBD1 (6 bases). The CDR3 has 12 amino acids. The germline gives CDR1 MDHEN, CDR2 SYDVKM. Trimming left V 4 bases short and J 5 bases short, with 8 bases between. The CDR3: CASSSTGYGYTF. The CDR3 DNA is TGTGCCAGCAGTTCTACAGGGTATGGCTACACCTTC.

The chain is built from TRBV5-1 and TRBJ2-2, with 7 bases that match TRBD1. Trimming at V came to 4 bases and at J to 2 bases, leaving 5 bases not matched to a gene. Germline-derived CDR1 and CDR2 are SGHRS and YFSETQ. The CDR3 extends over 15 amino acids. CDR3 residues: CASSEGQFNTGELFF. For the CDR3, the DNA is TGCGCCAGCAGCGAGGGACAGTTCAACACCGGGGAGCTGTTTTTT. Full variable domain (remainder filled in from reference TRBV5-1 and TRBJ2-2): KAGVTQTPRYLIKTRGQQVTLSCSPISGHRSVSWYQQTPGQGLQFLFEYFSETQRNKGNFPGRFSGRQFSNSRSEMNVSTLELGDSALYLCASSEGQFNTGELFFGEGSRLTVL.

The V call is TRBV4-3, the J call TRBJ2-6, with 7 bases fitting TRBD1. V lost 1 base, J lost 0 bases, and 3 bases stayed unmatched. CDR3 length equals 17 residues. CDR1 is LGHNA, CDR2 YSLEER, per germline. CDR3 bases: TGCGCCAGCAGCCAAGGGGACAGCATCTCTGGGGCCAACGTCCTGACTTTC. Translated: CASSQGDSISGANVLTF.